This TCR beta chain stems from a study of shared clonotypes between healthy human individuals. Study-level results: A few donors showed sharing of approximately 5% of naive CD4 clonotypes.

The study enrolled healthy HIV-negative adults without recent acute infections or vaccinations as donors. Nashville, Tennessee was home to all donors, who were Caucasian adults. Libraries were prepared by immunoSEQ multiplex PCR; TCRdb keeps only in-frame clonotypes and omits some of them. The table includes over 2 million clones, 92% detected once. Note on this clone: Antigen specificity is unknown.

Between the trimmed V and J ends, which lost 6 bases and 1 base, there was a span of 7 bases. The CDR3 runs 12 residues. Germline V gene lookup returns CDR1 SQVTM and CDR2 ANQGSEA. The sample consisted of naive CD4+ T cells from PBMCs. Subset given: CD45RA+ positively selected. The rearrangement joins TRBV29-1 to TRBJ2-1, with D hard to call. The clonotype was recovered from a man between 18 and 29 years old in good health. Some clones in this sample may be carry-over from other donors' samples. In DNA, the CDR3 is TGCAGCGTCAAGGGTTCCTACAATGAGCAGTTCTTC. Translated, it gives CSVKGSYNEQFF.